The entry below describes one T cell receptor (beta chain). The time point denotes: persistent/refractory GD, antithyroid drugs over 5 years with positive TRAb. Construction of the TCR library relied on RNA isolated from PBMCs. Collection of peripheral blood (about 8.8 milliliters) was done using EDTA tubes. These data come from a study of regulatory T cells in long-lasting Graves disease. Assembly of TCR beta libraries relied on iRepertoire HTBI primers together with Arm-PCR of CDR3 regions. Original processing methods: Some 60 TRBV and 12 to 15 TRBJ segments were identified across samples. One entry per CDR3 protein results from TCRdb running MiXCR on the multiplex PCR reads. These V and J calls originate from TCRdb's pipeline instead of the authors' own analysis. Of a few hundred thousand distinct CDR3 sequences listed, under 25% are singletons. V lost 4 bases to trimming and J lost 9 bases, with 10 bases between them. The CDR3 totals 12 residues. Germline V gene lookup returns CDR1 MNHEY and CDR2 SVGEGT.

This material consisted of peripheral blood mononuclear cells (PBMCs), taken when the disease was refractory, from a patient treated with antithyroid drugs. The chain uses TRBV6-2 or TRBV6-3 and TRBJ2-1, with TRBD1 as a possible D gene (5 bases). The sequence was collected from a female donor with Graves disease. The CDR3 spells CASSSWGGEQFF. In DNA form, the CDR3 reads TGTGCCAGCAGTTCTTGGGGCGGTGAGCAGTTCTTC.